These 17 T cell receptor beta chains came from one sample sequenced in a study of CD8+ T cells in alopecia areata. Following extraction, RNA underwent reverse transcription to cDNA, which served as the sequencing template. TCRdb's copy holds only in-frame clones and misses some; the assay was immunoSEQ multiplex PCR. The table lists a few hundred thousand clones, approximately 60% of them singletons, with about 0.88% in the top ten. Treatment specified: oral pan-JAK inhibitor, 5-10 mg twice daily. Sequenced material: CD4+ T cells sorted from blood, taken between weeks 51 and 54, from a patient treated with tofacitinib. These receptors all stem from a human donor with alopecia areata.

The chain carries TRBV5-1 and TRBJ2-5; 9 nucleotides match TRBD1. The CDR3 loop spans 15 amino acids. With 1 base clipped from V and 8 bases from J, the junction kept 9 bases outside the gene matches. The germline CDR1 and CDR2 sequences are SGHRS and YFSETQ. In DNA, the CDR3 is TGCGCCAGCAGCTTGCGTGGGACAGGGCGCGATACCCAGTACTTC. Protein: CASSLRGTGRDTQYF.

The V gene is TRBV5-1, the J gene TRBJ2-4, with a weak D call TRBD2 (6 bases). The germline V gene has CDR1 SGHRS and CDR2 YFSETQ. The CDR3 covers 15 residues. V lost 3 bases and J lost 7, with 17 bases in between. In DNA, the CDR3 is TGCGCCAGCAGCTCGGGATGGCGGGATACGAACATTCAGTACTTC. It is translated as CASSSGWRDTNIQYF. The whole variable domain, filled in from reference TRBV5-1 and TRBJ2-4, reads KAGVTQTPRYLIKTRGQQVTLSCSPISGHRSVSWYQQTPGQGLQFLFEYFSETQRNKGNFPGRFSGRQFSNSRSEMNVSTLELGDSALYLCASSSGWRDTNIQYFGAGTRLSVL.

This chain connects TRBV30 to TRBJ1-3; D gene uncertain. Germline V gene lookup returns CDR1 GTSNPN and CDR2 SVGIG (reference sequence). The CDR3 contains 14 residues. Trimming shortened V by 1 base and J by 0 bases, and 7 bases separated the two germline ends. As DNA, the CDR3 is TGTGCCTGGAGTGACCCGAGCTCTGGAAACACCATATATTTT. Translation: CAWSDPSSGNTIYF.

This clone has only a few counts. V is TRBV29-1 and J is TRBJ2-6; D ambiguous. Trimming pared 7 bases from V and 1 base from J, leaving 8 bases between. From germline, CDR1 is SQVTM and CDR2 ANQGSEA. CDR3 length equals 13 residues. CDR3: CSAILSGANVLTF. DNA of the CDR3: TGCAGCGCCATACTTTCTGGGGCCAACGTCCTGACTTTC.

The chain joins TRBV5-4 to TRBJ2-5; D is possibly TRBD1 or TRBD2 (7 bases each). The CDR3 length is 14 residues. The germline V and J ends were trimmed by 3 bases and 3 bases, with 12 bases remaining between them. Per the germline V gene, CDR1 is SGHNT and CDR2 is YYREEE (reference sequence). CDR3 sequence: CASSSGGTEETQYF. Written as DNA, the CDR3 is TGTGCCAGCAGCTCCGGGGGGACAGAAGAGACCCAGTACTTC.

This chain connects TRBV30 to TRBJ1-6; D unclear. From germline, CDR1 is GTSNPN and CDR2 SVGIG (reference sequence). The CDR3 contains 13 residues. Trimming pared 1 base from V and 11 bases from J, leaving 12 bases between. The CDR3 sequence: CAWSEGDFAPLHF. DNA for the CDR3: TGTGCCTGGAGTGAAGGTGACTTCGCACCCCTCCACTTT.

The chain employs TRBV27 and TRBJ2-7; perhaps TRBD1 as D (6 bases). Per the germline V gene, CDR1 is MNHEY and CDR2 is SMNVEV (reference sequence). The V end lost 2 bases, the J end lost 1 base, and 12 bases lay between the germline ends. The CDR3 is made up of 15 amino acids. The CDR3 sequence: CASSLDWGLSYEQYF. In nucleotides, the CDR3 is TGTGCCAGCAGTTTAGATTGGGGGCTTTCCTACGAGCAGTACTTC.

This chain joins TRBV14 and TRBJ2-4, with unresolved D. This CDR3 is 14 amino acids long. CDR1 and CDR2 from the germline V gene are SGHDN and FVKESK. V lost 3 bases and J 3 bases, leaving 9 bases between the germline ends. The CDR3 DNA is TGTGCCAGCAGCCAGGCTCACTTCAAAAACATTCAGTACTTC. This encodes CASSQAHFKNIQYF.

The CDR3 here is CASSVAGVARDTQYF. The CDR3 DNA reads as TGTGCCAGCAGCGTAGCTGGGGTAGCCAGGGATACGCAGTATTTT. The chain joins TRBV9 to TRBJ2-3; D ambiguous. Looked up from germline, CDR1 is SGDLS and CDR2 is YYNGEE. This CDR3 has 15 amino acids. V lost 0 bases to trimming and J lost 6 bases, with 14 bases between them.

This clone was counted once. This chain uses TRBV9 with TRBJ2-3; 8 bases align to TRBD2. The CDR3 totals 14 residues. After removal of 2 bases from V and 7 bases from J, the junction contained 6 bases not matched to a gene. Per germline, CDR1 SGDLS and CDR2 YYNGEE. CDR3 residues: CASSVGGATHTQYF. The CDR3 nucleotides are TGTGCCAGCAGCGTCGGGGGGGCCACGCATACGCAGTATTTT.

This sequence joins TRBV5-6 and TRBJ2-3; 8 nucleotides agree with TRBD2. The CDR3 is 15 amino acids. The ends lost 2 bases at V and 2 bases at J; junction bases unmatched: 4. Germline lookup yields CDR1 SGHDT and CDR2 YYEEEE. This CDR3 reads CASSLAGAVTDTQYF. CDR3 nucleotides: TGTGCCAGCAGCTTAGCGGGGGCGGTCACAGATACGCAGTATTTT.

CDR3: CSYLGQGGYGYTF. The CDR3 coding sequence is TGCAGTTATCTCGGACAGGGAGGCTATGGCTACACCTTC. This chain connects TRBV29-1 to TRBJ1-2, with 8 bases identical to TRBD1. Looked up from germline, CDR1 is SQVTM and CDR2 is ANQGSEA. CDR3 length: 13 residues.

The V call is TRBV29-1, the J call TRBJ2-3; D ambiguous. CDR1 is SQVTM, CDR2 ANQGSEA, per germline. This CDR3 has 13 residues. Trimming shortened V by 3 bases and J by 4 bases, and 11 bases separated the two germline ends. In nucleotides, the CDR3 is TGCAGCGTTGAGTGGGTAGCTGCAGATACGCAGTATTTT. Amino acids: CSVEWVAADTQYF.

On this clone itself: This same CDR3 is encoded by further DNA sequences in the sample. The chain employs TRBV30 and TRBJ2-7; 11 nucleotides agree with TRBD1. This CDR3 contains 14 residues. CDR1 is GTSNPN, CDR2 SVGIG, per germline (reference sequence). V lost 3 bases and J lost 2; bases outside the gene matches: 3. CDR3 loop: CAWSRTGGAYEQYF. The CDR3 DNA sequence: TGTGCCTGGAGCAGGACAGGGGGCGCCTACGAGCAGTACTTC. Full variable domain (missing parts from reference TRBV30 and TRBJ2-7): SQTIHQWPATLVQPVGSPLSLECTVEGTSNPNLYWYRQAAGRGLQLLFYSVGIGQISSEVPQNLSASRPQDRQFILSSKKLLLSDSGFYLCAWSRTGGAYEQYFGPGTRLTVT.

This clone was observed a few times. The V gene is TRBV18, the J gene TRBJ1-5, with D unclear. The CDR3 consists of 12 residues. Per germline, CDR1 KGHSH and CDR2 LQKENI. V gave up 0 bases and J gave up 6 bases, with 3 bases separating them. CDR3 sequence reads: CASSPPGQPQHF. The CDR3 bases are TGTGCCAGCTCACCACCCGGTCAGCCCCAGCATTTT.

This clone turned up a few times. V usage is TRBV19 and J usage is TRBJ1-2; possibly TRBD1 for D (6 bases). The CDR3 consists of 13 residues. The ends were cut back, 8 bases at V and 6 bases at J, with 16 bases in the middle. Looked up from germline, CDR1 is LNHDA and CDR2 is SQIVND (reference sequence). CDR3 DNA sequence: TGTGCCAGTCAGAATGTCGGGGGCAATGGCTACACCTTC. Translated, it gives CASQNVGGNGYTF.

J is TRBJ2-5 and V is TRBV30; no firm D call. From germline, CDR1 is GTSNPN and CDR2 SVGIG (reference sequence). The CDR3 extends over 12 amino acids. V gave up 0 bases and J gave up 3 bases, with 5 bases separating them. CDR3 region: CAWSVREETQYF. The CDR3 DNA reads TGTGCCTGGAGTGTACGGGAAGAGACCCAGTACTTC.